This section outlines one T cell receptor (beta chain) sequence together with its context. This CDR3 is built from 15 residues. In germline, CDR1 is MGHDK, CDR2 SYGVNS. V lost 4 bases, J lost 1 base, and 3 bases stayed unmatched. The record originates from a study of T cell responses to AZD1222 COVID-19 vaccine. Using immunoSEQ multiplex PCR, the repertoire was profiled, and TCRdb retains in-frame clones only, with some absent. The sample carries roughly 140,000 clones, 80% to 95% recorded once. The sequencing used peripheral blood, collected on day 0 of AZD1222 vaccination. J is TRBJ2-1 and V is TRBV25-1, with 8 bases identical to TRBD1. This TCR was recovered from an adult in good health. The CDR3: CASSVTGGSYNEQFF. The CDR3 DNA reads as TGTGCCAGCAGTGTTACAGGGGGTTCCTACAATGAGCAGTTCTTC.